Listed below are T cell receptor beta chains from one sample, sequenced in a study of post-analysis software for immune sequencing data. TCRdb redid the calling of the PCR reads with MiXCR, one entry per CDR3 protein. The sample holds roughly 570,000 distinct CDR3 sequences; around a third are singletons and the top ten take approximately 5.4%. Sequencing was done on a sample of blood. All receptors come from a girl under 18 with multiple sclerosis. Both conserved end residues are part of each CDR3. A D gene is named only where the DNA matches it firmly. A row's size may be missing; if present it is once, few, many or a size class.

V: TRBV10-3; J: TRBJ2-2; D: TRBD1; size: NA; DNA: TGTGCCATCACCGGACAGGGCCTCGGTACCGGGGAGCTGTTTTTT; CDR3: CAITGQGLGTGELFF
V: TRBV7-3; J: TRBJ2-1; D: TRBD2; size: few; DNA: TGTGCCAGCAGCTCCGCGGGGGGGGGCTATGACAATGAGCAGTTCTTC; CDR3: CASSSAGGGYDNEQFF
V: TRBV20-1; J: TRBJ2-6; D: NA; size: few; DNA: TGCAGTGCTAGAGTTGGGACCGGGGCCAACGTCCTGACTTTC; CDR3: CSARVGTGANVLTF
V: TRBV2; J: TRBJ1-1; D: TRBD1; size: NA; DNA: TGTGCAAGCTCCGGTGAGGGGGCCCTGAACACTGAAGCTTTCTTT; CDR3: CASSGEGALNTEAFF
V: TRBV7-9; J: TRBJ1-1; D: NA; size: NA; DNA: TGTGCCAGCAGCTTATCTAGGGGCACTGAAGCTTTCTTT; CDR3: CASSLSRGTEAFF
V: TRBV12-3/TRBV12-4; J: TRBJ2-1; D: TRBD2; size: few; DNA: TGTGCCAGCAGTTCTCTCGGGGGGGTATCCTACAATGAGCAGTTCTTC; CDR3: CASSSLGGVSYNEQFF
V: TRBV20-1; J: TRBJ2-6; D: TRBD1; size: few; DNA: TGCAGTGTTCAGGGGGCGCACGGGGCCAACGTCCTGACTTTC; CDR3: CSVQGAHGANVLTF
V: TRBV9; J: TRBJ1-2; D: NA; size: few; DNA: TGTGCCAGCAGCGTAGCCTTGTGGGGCTACACCTTC; CDR3: CASSVALWGYTF
V: TRBV10-2; J: TRBJ2-3; D: NA; size: few; DNA: TGCGCCAGCAATCACTCGGGGGCCATCACAGATACGCAGTATTTT; CDR3: CASNHSGAITDTQYF
V: TRBV6-6; J: TRBJ2-7; D: NA; size: NA; DNA: TGTGCCAGCAGTCCCCGAGGGGGGGAGAAGCAGTACTTC; CDR3: CASSPRGGEKQYF
V: TRBV2; J: TRBJ2-1; D: NA; size: NA; DNA: TGTGCCAGCAGTGGAGAGGGTGAGCAGTTCTTC; CDR3: CASSGEGEQFF
V: TRBV10-3; J: TRBJ2-5; D: NA; size: NA; DNA: TGTGCCATCAGCGAACGACCCCAAGAGACCCAGTACTTC; CDR3: CAISERPQETQYF
V: TRBV7-9; J: TRBJ1-2; D: NA; size: NA; DNA: TGTGCCAGCAGCTTAGAGATGGGGGCGGCGAGATATGGCTACACCTTC; CDR3: CASSLEMGAARYGYTF
V: TRBV2; J: TRBJ1-5; D: NA; size: NA; DNA: TGTGCCAGCACTAGGGGCAATCAGCCCCAGCATTTT; CDR3: CASTRGNQPQHF
V: TRBV14; J: TRBJ1-6; D: NA; size: NA; DNA: TGTGCCAGCAGCCCTACAGTGGGGATGGATTCACCCCTCCACTTT; CDR3: CASSPTVGMDSPLHF
V: TRBV20-1; J: TRBJ2-1; D: NA; size: many; DNA: TGCAGTGCTAGCCCCCTAGCCGGCTCCTACAATGAGCAGTTCTTC; CDR3: CSASPLAGSYNEQFF
V: TRBV19; J: TRBJ2-5; D: NA; size: NA; DNA: TGTGCCAGTAGTTCCTCGGCACTTCTGGAGACCCAGTACTTC; CDR3: CASSSSALLETQYF
V: TRBV7-6; J: TRBJ1-1; D: NA; size: NA; DNA: TGTGCCAGCAGCCCTATCGCGGGGTCGAACGCTGAAGCTTTCTTT; CDR3: CASSPIAGSNAEAFF
V: TRBV10-3; J: TRBJ2-7; D: TRBD1; size: NA; DNA: TGTGCCATCCGGGACAGGGACTCCTACGAGCAGTACTTC; CDR3: CAIRDRDSYEQYF
V: TRBV5-1; J: TRBJ1-1; D: NA; size: few; DNA: TGCGCCAGCAGCTCGGGCGGAGGGGGAACTGAAGCTTTCTTT; CDR3: CASSSGGGGTEAFF
V: TRBV6-1; J: TRBJ2-3; D: TRBD2; size: NA; DNA: TGTGCCAGCATAGGACTAGCGGTAGATACGCAGTATTTT; CDR3: CASIGLAVDTQYF
V: TRBV5-1; J: TRBJ2-3; D: NA; size: many; DNA: TGCGCCAGCAGCCGTCAGGACCCAGATACGCAGTATTTT; CDR3: CASSRQDPDTQYF
V: TRBV29-1; J: TRBJ1-1; D: NA; size: NA; DNA: TGCAGCGTTGTTACTTTGAACACTGAAGCTTTCTTT; CDR3: CSVVTLNTEAFF
V: TRBV27; J: TRBJ2-1; D: TRBD2; size: few; DNA: TGTGCCAGCAGTTACAGGGCGCTAGCGGGGGATGGTGGGCAGTTCTTC; CDR3: CASSYRALAGDGGQFF
V: TRBV3-1; J: TRBJ2-3; D: NA; size: once; DNA: TGTGCCAGCAGCCAAGATGGGCGATCCACAGATACGCAGTATTTT; CDR3: CASSQDGRSTDTQYF
V: TRBV20-1; J: TRBJ2-7; D: TRBD2; size: NA; DNA: TGCAGTGCTAGTCAAGGACTAGGCTACGAGCAGTACTTC; CDR3: CSASQGLGYEQYF
V: TRBV6-5; J: TRBJ1-2; D: NA; size: many; DNA: TGTGCCAGCAGTTACTCAAGGGTATCATATGGCTACACCTTC; CDR3: CASSYSRVSYGYTF
V: TRBV20-1; J: TRBJ1-2; D: NA; size: NA; DNA: TGCAGTGCTAGATTTCTTGCGGCGGCCTATGGCTACACCTTC; CDR3: CSARFLAAAYGYTF
V: TRBV2; J: TRBJ1-6; D: NA; size: few; DNA: TGTGCCAGCAGTGAAAAACAGGGTCCTAATTCACCCCTCCACTTT; CDR3: CASSEKQGPNSPLHF
V: TRBV20-1; J: TRBJ2-3; D: TRBD2; size: NA; DNA: TGCAGTGCTAGAGGGACTAGCTTGACGCAGTATTTT; CDR3: CSARGTSLTQYF
V: TRBV29-1; J: TRBJ2-3; D: NA; size: NA; DNA: TGCAGCGTTGTTCCCAGACTTGCAGATACGCAGTATTTT; CDR3: CSVVPRLADTQYF
V: TRBV6-5; J: TRBJ1-2; D: NA; size: NA; DNA: TGTGCCAGCAGCCCCGGCAGGGTTGGTGGCTACACCTTC; CDR3: CASSPGRVGGYTF
V: TRBV24-1; J: TRBJ1-2; D: NA; size: few; DNA: TGTGCCACCAGTGGCGTCAAAAACTATGGCTACACCTTC; CDR3: CATSGVKNYGYTF
V: TRBV9; J: TRBJ2-1; D: TRBD2; size: NA; DNA: TGTGCCAGCAGCGGAAGACTAGCGGGGGGCCACTCCTACAATGAGCAGTTCTTC; CDR3: CASSGRLAGGHSYNEQFF
V: TRBV3-1; J: TRBJ1-2; D: TRBD1; size: few; DNA: TGTGCCAGCAGCCAAGATATGGGACAGAGCTATGGCTACACCTTC; CDR3: CASSQDMGQSYGYTF
V: TRBV5-1; J: TRBJ1-1; D: NA; size: few; DNA: TGCGCCAGCAGCTTGGCCAATTTGAACACTGAAGCTTTCTTT; CDR3: CASSLANLNTEAFF
V: TRBV9; J: TRBJ2-7; D: NA; size: NA; DNA: TGTGCCAGCAGCGTAGATGTGGGGAGGAACCCCTACGAGCAGTACTTC; CDR3: CASSVDVGRNPYEQYF
V: TRBV5-1; J: TRBJ1-1; D: TRBD1; size: few; DNA: TGCGCCAGCAGCTTGGAGGGGCGACAGGGGAACACTGAAGCTTTCTTT; CDR3: CASSLEGRQGNTEAFF
V: TRBV6-2/TRBV6-3; J: TRBJ2-1; D: NA; size: few; DNA: TGTGCCAGCAGTCCTTACCGGGGGAGCTCCTACAATGAGCAGTTCTTC; CDR3: CASSPYRGSSYNEQFF
V: TRBV12-3/TRBV12-4; J: TRBJ1-1; D: TRBD1; size: NA; DNA: TGTGCCAGCAGGCTCGACAGGGCAATCACTGAAGCTTTCTTT; CDR3: CASRLDRAITEAFF
V: TRBV29-1; J: TRBJ1-4; D: NA; size: NA; DNA: TGCAGCGTTGAAGATCAAGGGGCGCCTAATGGGGAACTGTTTTTT; CDR3: CSVEDQGAPNGELFF
V: TRBV20-1; J: TRBJ1-6; D: NA; size: few; DNA: TGCAGTGCTAGAACGGGGGGTAATTCACCCCTCCACTTT; CDR3: CSARTGGNSPLHF
V: TRBV20-1; J: TRBJ2-5; D: NA; size: NA; DNA: TGCAGTGCTTTACAGGGACAACGGCAAGAGACCCAGTACTTC; CDR3: CSALQGQRQETQYF
V: TRBV12-3/TRBV12-4; J: TRBJ2-4; D: TRBD1; size: few; DNA: TGTGCCAGCAGCCCATTGACAGGGGGAGTAAACACTCAGTACTTC; CDR3: CASSPLTGGVNTQYF
V: TRBV20-1; J: TRBJ2-1; D: NA; size: few; DNA: TGCAGTGCTAGAGCACTAGCTCAGTTCTTC; CDR3: CSARALAQFF
V: TRBV12-3/TRBV12-4; J: TRBJ1-5; D: NA; size: NA; DNA: TGTGCCAGCAGCCCGAATTCCGGGGCCCAGTATAGCAATCAGCCCCAGCATTTT; CDR3: CASSPNSGAQYSNQPQHF
V: TRBV6-2/TRBV6-3; J: TRBJ1-1; D: NA; size: NA; DNA: TGTACCAGCAGTTACTACAGGGAGGCTGAAGCTTTCTTT; CDR3: CTSSYYREAEAFF
V: TRBV7-2; J: TRBJ1-1; D: NA; size: NA; DNA: TGTGCCAGCAGCTTGGCAAACGTCGGGACTGAAGCTTTCTTT; CDR3: CASSLANVGTEAFF
V: TRBV20-1; J: TRBJ2-1; D: NA; size: NA; DNA: TGCAGTGCTCCTACTAGTTATAACTACAATGAGCAGTTCTTC; CDR3: CSAPTSYNYNEQFF
V: TRBV20-1; J: TRBJ2-7; D: NA; size: once; DNA: TGCAGTGCTAGAGATCCCGCTCTTTACGAGCAGTACTTC; CDR3: CSARDPALYEQYF
V: TRBV19; J: TRBJ1-1; D: NA; size: NA; DNA: TGTGCCAGTAGTATTGGGAGGCCACTATCAGCTTTCTTT; CDR3: CASSIGRPLSAFF
V: TRBV7-2; J: TRBJ2-1; D: TRBD2; size: NA; DNA: TGTGCCAGCAGCTTAGGCGGGGGACTAGCGTCGCATAGCTCCTACAATGAGCAGTTCTTC; CDR3: CASSLGGGLASHSSYNEQFF
V: TRBV19; J: TRBJ2-1; D: NA; size: NA; DNA: TGTGCCAGTAGTATCCCGGGGATATACAATGAGCAGTTCTTC; CDR3: CASSIPGIYNEQFF